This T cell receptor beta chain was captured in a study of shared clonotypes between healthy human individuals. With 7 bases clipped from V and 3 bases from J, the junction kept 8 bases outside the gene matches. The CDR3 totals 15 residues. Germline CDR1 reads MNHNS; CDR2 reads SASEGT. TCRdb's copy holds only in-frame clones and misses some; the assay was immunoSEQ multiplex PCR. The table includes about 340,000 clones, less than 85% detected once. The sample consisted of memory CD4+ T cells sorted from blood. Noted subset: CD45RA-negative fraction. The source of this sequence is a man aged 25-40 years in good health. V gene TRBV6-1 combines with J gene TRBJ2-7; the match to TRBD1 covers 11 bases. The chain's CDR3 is CASTRPGQGVYEQYF. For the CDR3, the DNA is TGTGCCAGCACCCGACCGGGACAGGGGGTCTACGAGCAGTACTTC.